This T cell receptor beta chain was captured by sequencing in a study of shared clonotypes between healthy human individuals. Looking at the study overall: Samples came from a couple of female and three male donors aged 18 to 49.

Some clones are missing from TCRdb's copy, which holds only in-frame ones; the method was immunoSEQ multiplex PCR. The repertoire holds some 2,100,000 clones, about 94% seen once, with around 0.13% in the top ten. As for this clone: No antigen is known for it.

Overall study results and limits: Clonotypes that were shared across a handful of donors made up around 4.6% of naive CD4 clonotypes.

Investigators divided CD4+ cells into CD45RA+ naive and CD45RA-negative memory subsets. With 5 bases clipped from V and 4 bases from J, the junction kept 5 bases outside the gene matches. CDR3 length: 15 residues. Per germline, CDR1 LNHNV and CDR2 YYDKDF (reference sequence). V usage is TRBV15 and J usage is TRBJ2-1, with 10 bases matching TRBD2. The sequence came from a man aged 18 to 30 in good health. The sequenced sample consisted of naive CD4+ T cells sorted from blood. Stated subset: CD45RA+ positively selected. Here the CDR3 DNA reads TGTGCCACCAGCGGACCGGGACTAGCGTACAATGAGCAGTTCTTC. It encodes CATSGPGLAYNEQFF.